The 7 T cell receptor beta chains in this list originate from one sample, sequenced in a study of cytomegalovirus exposure and HLA in healthy donors (dated by TCRdb to 2015 to 2018). Receptor amplification or capture employed the immunoSEQ multiplex PCR assay. TCRdb holds this immuneACCESS table with in-frame rearrangements only. Some clones are missing; in checked studies, unresolved V genes explain under half, and the rest has no known cause. The sample table contains about 240,000 clones; only one count was recorded for around nine tenths of them. 2.6% of the sample rests with the top ten. What was sequenced was PBMCs. These receptors all come from a man aged 18 to 30 in good health and CMV-seronegative.

This sequence joins TRBV7-2 and TRBJ2-1; a weak D match, TRBD2 (5 bases). This CDR3 is 14 amino acids long. Germline V gives CDR1 SGHTA, CDR2 FQGNSA. The germline V and J ends were trimmed by 0 bases and 8 bases, with 11 bases remaining between them. The CDR3 DNA is TGTGCCAGCAGCTTAGCTAGCCGGGAACATGAGCAGTTCTTC. Translating gives CASSLASREHEQFF.

The V call is TRBV6-4, the J call TRBJ1-1, with D hard to call. The V gene's germline CDR1 is MRHNA and CDR2 SNTAGT. The CDR3 runs 14 residues. With 2 bases removed from V and 3 bases from J, the gap between germline ends came to 10 bases. CDR3 region: CASSDGGIHTEAFF. Here the CDR3 DNA reads TGTGCCAGCAGTGACGGTGGCATCCACACTGAAGCTTTCTTT.

This clone was observed a handful of times. The V and J genes are TRBV7-2 and TRBJ1-5; unclear D gene. Trimming took off 4 bases at V and 6 bases at J, with 16 bases between the two ends. The length of the CDR3 is 15 residues. Germline V gives CDR1 SGHTA, CDR2 FQGNSA. As DNA, the CDR3 is TGTGCCAGCAGCTCGACCCCCCGACTCGGTCAGCCCCAGCATTTT. Translating it yields CASSSTPRLGQPQHF. Full variable domain (missing parts from reference TRBV7-2 and TRBJ1-5): GAGVSQSPSNKVTEKGKDVELRCDPISGHTALYWYRQSLGQGLEFLIYFQGNSAPDKSGLPSDRFSAERTGGSVSTLTIQRTQQEDSAVYLCASSSTPRLGQPQHFGDGTRLSIL.

This chain links TRBV11-2 with TRBJ2-5; D is possibly TRBD1 (5 bases). Deletions cut 5 bases from V and 5 bases from J, with 12 bases between. CDR3 length: 13 amino acids. Germline CDR1 is SGHAT and CDR2 is FQNNGV. CDR3 DNA sequence: TGTGCCAGCAGCCCTCAGGGCTATGAGACCCAGTACTTC. Translating it yields CASSPQGYETQYF.

The chain recombines TRBV6-1 with TRBJ1-6, with D tentatively TRBD1 (5 bases). From germline, CDR1 is MNHNS and CDR2 SASEGT. The CDR3 extends over 15 amino acids. Trimming took 6 bases from V and 6 from J, leaving 15 bases between them. The CDR3 here is CASRNVRGANSPLHF. CDR3 bases: TGTGCCAGCAGGAACGTAAGGGGCGCTAATTCACCCCTCCACTTT.

The V call is TRBV15, the J call TRBJ1-5, with a tentative D call TRBD1 (6 bases). The CDR3 runs 14 residues. Looked up from germline, CDR1 is LNHNV and CDR2 is YYDKDF (reference sequence). Between the trimmed V and J ends, which lost 8 bases and 2 bases, there was a span of 13 bases. The CDR3 region is CATEQGSGNQPQHF. CDR3 coding DNA: TGTGCCACCGAGCAGGGGTCGGGCAATCAGCCCCAGCATTTT. Complete variable domain (other parts from reference TRBV15 and TRBJ1-5): DAMVIQNPRYQVTQFGKPVTLSCSQTLNHNVMYWYQQKSSQAPKLLFHYYDKDFNNEADTPDNFQSRRPNTSFCFLDIRSPGLGDTAMYLCATEQGSGNQPQHFGDGTRLSIL.

CDR3 bases: TGTGCCAGCAACCACGTAGCGGACCATGGGGATGAGCAGTTCTTC. It is translated as CASNHVADHGDEQFF. The V gene is TRBV28, the J gene TRBJ2-1; maybe TRBD2 (6 bases). The length of the CDR3 is 15 residues. V was shortened by 7 bases and J by 8 bases, with 21 bases between the two germline ends. The germline V gene has CDR1 MDHEN and CDR2 SYDVKM. The complete variable domain, with remaining parts taken from reference TRBV28 and TRBJ2-1, reads DVKVTQSSRYLVKRTGEKVFLECVQDMDHENMFWYRQDPGLGLRLIYFSYDVKMKEKGDIPEGYSVSREKKERFSLILESASTNQTSMYLCASNHVADHGDEQFFGPGTRLTVL.